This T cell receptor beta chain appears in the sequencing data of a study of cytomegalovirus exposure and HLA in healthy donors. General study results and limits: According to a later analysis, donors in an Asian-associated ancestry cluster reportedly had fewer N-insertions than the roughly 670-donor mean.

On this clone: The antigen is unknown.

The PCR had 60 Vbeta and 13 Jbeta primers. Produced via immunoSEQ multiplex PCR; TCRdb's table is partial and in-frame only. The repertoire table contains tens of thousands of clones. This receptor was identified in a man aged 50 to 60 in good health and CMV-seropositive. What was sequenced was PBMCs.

The CDR3 DNA is TGTGCCATCAGTGCTGGAGCGGGAGGTTTGACCGGGGAGCTGTTTTTT. It specifies CAISAGAGGLTGELFF. V usage is TRBV10-3 and J usage is TRBJ2-2; the match to TRBD2 covers 9 bases. Germline-derived CDR1 and CDR2 are ENHRY and SYGVKD. This CDR3 has 16 amino acids. Trimming removed 4 bases from V and 5 bases from J; junction bases left unmatched: 8.